The sequence of this TCR beta chain was determined in a study of shared clonotypes between healthy human individuals. A note on this clone: Its antigen is unknown.

Methods used by the authors: ImmunoSEQ supplied junction-only sequences lacking quality scores, so filtering was different. This table comes from immunoSEQ multiplex PCR, and its TCRdb copy is limited to in-frame clones, with some not included. From that table come the V and J calls and clone size; the DNA was used to work out D and trimming. The profile shows roughly 760,000 clones, approximately 79% of them singletons. The donors, healthy adults who were HIV-negative, had experienced no recent acute infections or vaccinations. The study, taken as a whole, reports: Between a handful of donors, naive CD4 clonotypes were shared at a level of about 5%.

With V trimmed by 6 bases and J by 3 bases, 5 bases remained unmatched. The CDR3 has 14 amino acids. The germline V gene encodes CDR1 KGHSH and CDR2 LQKENI. Sequencing input: memory CD4+ T cells sorted from blood. The subset is: CD45RA-negative fraction. The V call is TRBV18, the J call TRBJ2-7; 10 positions agree with TRBD2. The receptor comes from a woman aged 25-40 years in good health. This CDR3 reads CASSPSGSDYEQYF. CDR3 DNA sequence: TGTGCCAGCTCCCCTAGCGGGAGCGACTACGAGCAGTACTTC. Full variable domain (remainder filled in from reference TRBV18 and TRBJ2-7): NAGVMQNPRHLVRRRGQEARLRCSPMKGHSHVYWYRQLPEEGLKFMVYLQKENIIDESGMPKERFSAEFPKEGPSILRIQQVVRGDSAAYFCASSPSGSDYEQYFGPGTRLTVT.